This entry features one T cell receptor (beta chain) sequence. The data were taken from a study of cytomegalovirus exposure and HLA in healthy donors. 13 Jbeta primers and 60 Vbeta primers were used for the PCR. Assay used: immunoSEQ multiplex PCR; TCRdb lists only in-frame clones, some missing. The listing contains around 210,000 clones. J was trimmed by 1 base and V by 0 bases; bases with no gene match: 2. This CDR3 has 14 amino acids. The germline CDR1 and CDR2 sequences are GTSNPN and SVGIG (reference sequence). Input material: PBMCs. This chain connects TRBV30 to TRBJ1-1; the match to TRBD1 covers 7 bases. The source is a girl aged 2-15 years in good health and CMV-seropositive. The DNA for the CDR3 is TGTGCCTGGAGTGTAAGGGGGCGGAACACTGAAGCTTTCTTT. Its translation: CAWSVRGRNTEAFF.